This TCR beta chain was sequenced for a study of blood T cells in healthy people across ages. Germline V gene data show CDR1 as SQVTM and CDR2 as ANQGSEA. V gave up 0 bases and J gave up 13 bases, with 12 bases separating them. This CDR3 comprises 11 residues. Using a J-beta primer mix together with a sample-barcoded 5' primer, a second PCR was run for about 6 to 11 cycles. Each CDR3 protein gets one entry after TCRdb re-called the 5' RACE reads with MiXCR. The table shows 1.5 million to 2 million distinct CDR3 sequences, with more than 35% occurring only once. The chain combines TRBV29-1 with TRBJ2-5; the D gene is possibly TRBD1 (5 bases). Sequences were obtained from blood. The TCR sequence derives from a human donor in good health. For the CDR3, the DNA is TGCAGCGTTGAAGATCTAGGGGCTCGGTACTTC. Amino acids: CSVEDLGARYF.